This TCR beta chain was obtained from a study of CD8 T cell repertoires and HIV-1 epitope variants. Study as a whole: Controls included no peptide, Ebola AY9 epitope, and a CMV, EBV, flu pool. Epitopes were three Gag families plus Nef HW9 and YT9.

The germline CDR1 and CDR2 sequences are SNHLY and FYNNEI. The CDR3 extends over 14 amino acids. V gave up 0 bases and J gave up 10 bases, with 15 bases separating them. Points on this clone: Its antigen is unidentified.

TCRdb keeps only in-frame clones here, not all; method: immunoSEQ multiplex PCR. Seen here are several thousand clones, about three fifths observed once, and the top ten hold 45%. J is TRBJ1-1 and V is TRBV2, with D maybe TRBD1 (5 bases). The sequence came from a male donor with HIV. Material for sequencing was cultured CD8+ T cells derived from PBMCs. CDR3 sequence reads: CASSEASGGRGAFF. Here the CDR3 DNA reads TGTGCCAGCAGTGAAGCCTCCGGGGGTAGGGGAGCTTTCTTT.